This TCR beta chain was captured in a study of shared clonotypes between healthy human individuals. Germline V gene sequence: CDR1 SGDLS, CDR2 YYNGEE. V was pared by 3 bases and J by 0 bases, with 3 bases of the junction left unmatched. The CDR3 loop spans 16 amino acids. This clone was observed a handful of times. Its antigen remains unidentified. This may be a read error: a much more frequent sequence differs by one nucleotide. Study-wide findings and caveats: Tissues were not sampled, only blood, and their repertoires likely differ.

Free of recent acute infections or vaccinations, the donors were healthy HIV-negative adults. An assay was performed, and its level was deep. Spread over ten immunoSEQ deep assay plates, unsorted PBMC DNA underwent sequencing. Sequenced by immunoSEQ multiplex PCR; TCRdb stores in-frame clones only, minus some. The sample contains approximately 440,000 clones, 75% to 80% of which appear only once. The specimen was PBMCs. The chain joins TRBV9 to TRBJ2-3; 11 nucleotides align to TRBD2. The TCR comes from a woman in her thirties or forties in good health. Some clones in this sample may be carry-over from other donors' samples. The chain's CDR3 is CASSEGLAASTDTQYF. The CDR3 nucleotides read TGTGCCAGCAGCGAGGGACTAGCGGCTAGCACAGATACGCAGTATTTT.